The rows below give T cell receptor beta chains drawn from one sample of a study of blood T cell repertoires in COVID-19. This table comes from immunoSEQ multiplex PCR, and its TCRdb copy is limited to in-frame clones, with some not included. This sample yields 15,000 to 20,000 clones, of which almost 90% are seen a single time; 11% belongs to the top ten. The sample taken for sequencing was peripheral blood. These receptors all stem from a human donor in a cohort sampled during active COVID-19. CDR3s include the opening cysteine and the closing phenylalanine or tryptophan. D genes are given only for firm matches. Only part of the rows carry a size: once, few, many, or a class if the clone is expanded.

.,.,TRBV9,TRBJ1-2,CASSDSGTAYGYTF,TGTGCCAGCAGCGACAGCGGGACGGCCTATGGCTACACCTTC
.,TRBD1,TRBV18,TRBJ1-5,CASSLTTDRGNQPQHF,TGTGCCAGCTCACTTACTACCGACAGGGGGAATCAGCCCCAGCATTTT
.,TRBD1,TRBV14,TRBJ2-2,CASSQAWGQGAGELFF,TGTGCCAGCAGCCAAGCGTGGGGACAGGGGGCCGGGGAGCTGTTTTTT
.,.,TRBV2,TRBJ1-5,CASSLQGFSNQPQHF,TGTGCCAGCAGTCTACAGGGATTTAGCAATCAGCCCCAGCATTTT
.,TRBD1,TRBV4-1,TRBJ1-1,CASSQTGGRAEAFF,TGCGCCAGCAGCCAGACAGGGGGCAGAGCTGAAGCTTTCTTT
.,.,TRBV27,TRBJ2-3,CASSLSSGADTQYF,TGTGCCAGCAGTTTATCCTCGGGGGCAGATACGCAGTATTTT
.,TRBD1,TRBV27,TRBJ1-2,CASSLAGQGYGYTF,TGTGCCAGCAGTTTAGCGGGACAGGGGTATGGCTACACCTTC
few,.,TRBV7-9,TRBJ2-2,CASSPGGGTNTGELFF,TGTGCCAGCAGCCCCGGGGGAGGTACGAACACCGGGGAGCTGTTTTTT
.,.,TRBV6-1,TRBJ1-2,CASSEGAGSGYTF,TGTGCCAGCAGTGAAGGGGCCGGGAGTGGCTACACCTTC
.,TRBD2,TRBV4-1,TRBJ2-3,CASSQEERGGPGTQYF,TGCGCCAGCAGCCAAGAGGAGCGGGGGGGCCCGGGTACGCAGTATTTT